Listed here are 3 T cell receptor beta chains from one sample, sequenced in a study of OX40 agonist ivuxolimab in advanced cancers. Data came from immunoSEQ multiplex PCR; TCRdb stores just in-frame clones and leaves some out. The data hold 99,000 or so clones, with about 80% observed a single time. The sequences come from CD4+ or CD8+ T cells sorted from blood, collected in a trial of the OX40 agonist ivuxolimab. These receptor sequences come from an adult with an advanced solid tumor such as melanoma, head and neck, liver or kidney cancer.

The CDR3 region has the DNA TGCGCCAGCAGTTTGGGACAGGGGGCAAGCTACACCTTC. Its protein product is CASSLGQGASYTF. This chain joins TRBV10-2 and TRBJ1-2, with TRBD1 matching over 12 bases. Trimming took 5 bases from V and 9 from J; bases not matched to a gene: 4. This CDR3 has 13 amino acids. In germline, CDR1 is WSHSY, CDR2 SAAADI.

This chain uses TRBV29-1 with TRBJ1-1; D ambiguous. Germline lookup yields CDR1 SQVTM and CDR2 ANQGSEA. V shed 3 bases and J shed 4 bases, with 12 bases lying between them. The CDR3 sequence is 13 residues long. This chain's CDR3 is CSVEKGGITEAFF. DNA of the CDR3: TGCAGCGTTGAGAAGGGTGGTATCACTGAAGCTTTCTTT.

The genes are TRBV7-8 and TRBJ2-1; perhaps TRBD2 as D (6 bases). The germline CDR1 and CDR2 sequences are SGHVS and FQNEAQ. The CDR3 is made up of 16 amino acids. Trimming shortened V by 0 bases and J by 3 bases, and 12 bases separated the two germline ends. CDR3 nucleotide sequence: TGTGCCAGCAGCTTAGCGCGGGGTGGGATCTACAATGAGCAGTTCTTC. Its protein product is CASSLARGGIYNEQFF. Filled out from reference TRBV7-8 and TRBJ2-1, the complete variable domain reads GAGVSQSPRYKVAKRGQDVALRCDPISGHVSLFWYQQALGQGPEFLTYFQNEAQLDKSGLPSDRFFAERPEGSVSTLKIQRTQQEDSAVYLCASSLARGGIYNEQFFGPGTRLTVL.